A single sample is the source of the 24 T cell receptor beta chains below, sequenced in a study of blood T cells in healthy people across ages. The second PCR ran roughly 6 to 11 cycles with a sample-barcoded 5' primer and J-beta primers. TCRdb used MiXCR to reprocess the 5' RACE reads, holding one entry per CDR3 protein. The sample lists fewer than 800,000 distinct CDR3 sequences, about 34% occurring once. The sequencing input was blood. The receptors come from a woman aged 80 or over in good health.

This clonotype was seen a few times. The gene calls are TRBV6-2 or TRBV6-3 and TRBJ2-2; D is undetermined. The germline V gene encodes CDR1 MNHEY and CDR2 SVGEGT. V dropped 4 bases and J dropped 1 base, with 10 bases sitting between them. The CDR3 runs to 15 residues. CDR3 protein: CASSSNQRNTGELFF. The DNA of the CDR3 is TGTGCCAGCAGTTCTAATCAGAGGAACACCGGGGAGCTGTTTTTT.

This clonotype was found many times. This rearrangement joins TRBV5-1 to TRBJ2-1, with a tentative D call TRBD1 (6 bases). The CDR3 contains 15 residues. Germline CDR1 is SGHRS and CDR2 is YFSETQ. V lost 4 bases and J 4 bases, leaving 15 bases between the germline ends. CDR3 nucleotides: TGCGCCAGCAGCCCAGGACAGCAATCTTACAATGAGCAGTTCTTC. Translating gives CASSPGQQSYNEQFF. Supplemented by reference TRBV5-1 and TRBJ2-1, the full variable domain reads KAGVTQTPRYLIKTRGQQVTLSCSPISGHRSVSWYQQTPGQGLQFLFEYFSETQRNKGNFPGRFSGRQFSNSRSEMNVSTLELGDSALYLCASSPGQQSYNEQFFGPGTRLTVL.

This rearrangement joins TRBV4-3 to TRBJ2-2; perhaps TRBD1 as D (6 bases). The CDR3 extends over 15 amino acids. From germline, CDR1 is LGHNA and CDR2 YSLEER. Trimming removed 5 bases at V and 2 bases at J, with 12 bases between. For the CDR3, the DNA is TGCGCCAGCAGCTTAGGACAGCTAAACACCGGGGAGCTGTTTTTT. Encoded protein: CASSLGQLNTGELFF.

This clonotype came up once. Here the CDR3 reads CASSPPDIKSYEQYF. For the CDR3, the DNA is TGTGCCAGCTCACCTCCGGACATTAAATCCTACGAGCAGTACTTC. The chain uses TRBV18 and TRBJ2-7, with D perhaps TRBD1 (5 bases). Germline assignment: CDR1 KGHSH and CDR2 LQKENI. The CDR3 contains 15 residues. The V and J ends lost 3 bases and 1 base respectively, with 13 bases between them.

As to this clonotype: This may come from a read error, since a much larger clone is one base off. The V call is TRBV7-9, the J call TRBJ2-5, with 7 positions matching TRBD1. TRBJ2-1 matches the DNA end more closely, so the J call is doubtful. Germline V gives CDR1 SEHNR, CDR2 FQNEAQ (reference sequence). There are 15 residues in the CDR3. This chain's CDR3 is CASSLGRGYQETQFF. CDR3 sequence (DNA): TGTGCCAGCAGCTTAGGCAGGGGGTACCAAGAGACCCAGTTCTTC.

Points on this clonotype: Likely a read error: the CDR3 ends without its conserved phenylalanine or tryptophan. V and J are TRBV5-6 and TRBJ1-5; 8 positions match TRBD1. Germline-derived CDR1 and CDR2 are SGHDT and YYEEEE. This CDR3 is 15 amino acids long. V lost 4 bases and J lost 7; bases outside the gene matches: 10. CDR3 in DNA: TGTGCCAGCAGCATCCTCACAGGGGGGGGACAGCCCCAGCATTGT. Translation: CASSILTGGGQPQHC.

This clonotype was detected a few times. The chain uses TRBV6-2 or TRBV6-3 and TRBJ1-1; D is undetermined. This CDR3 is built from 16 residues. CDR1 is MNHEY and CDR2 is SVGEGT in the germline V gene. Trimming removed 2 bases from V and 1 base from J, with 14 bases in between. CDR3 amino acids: CASSYVTSLGNTEAFF. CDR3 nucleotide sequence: TGTGCCAGCAGTTACGTCACCAGCCTGGGGAACACTGAAGCTTTCTTT.

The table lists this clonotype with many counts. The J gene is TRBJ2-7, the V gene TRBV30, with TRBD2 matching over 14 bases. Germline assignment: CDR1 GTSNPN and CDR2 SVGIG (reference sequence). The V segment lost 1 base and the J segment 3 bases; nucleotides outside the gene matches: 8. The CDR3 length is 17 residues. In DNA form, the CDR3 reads TGTGCCTGGAGTGAGGGACTAGCGGGGGAGAAAGGCTACGAGCAGTACTTC. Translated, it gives CAWSEGLAGEKGYEQYF.

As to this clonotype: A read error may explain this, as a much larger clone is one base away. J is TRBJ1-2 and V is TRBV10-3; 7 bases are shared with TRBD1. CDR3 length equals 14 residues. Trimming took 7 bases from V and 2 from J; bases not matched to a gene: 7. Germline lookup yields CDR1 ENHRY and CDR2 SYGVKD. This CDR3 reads CAIIQGGGNYGYTF. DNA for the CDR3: TGTGCCATCATCCAGGGGGGCGGGAACTATGGCTACACCTTC.

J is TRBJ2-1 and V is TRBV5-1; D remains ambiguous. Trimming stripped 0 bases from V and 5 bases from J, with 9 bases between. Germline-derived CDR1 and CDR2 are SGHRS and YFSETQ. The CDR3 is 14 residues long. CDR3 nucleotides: TGCGCCAGCAGCTTGGAAGGTTTCAACAATGAGCAGTTCTTC. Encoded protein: CASSLEGFNNEQFF.

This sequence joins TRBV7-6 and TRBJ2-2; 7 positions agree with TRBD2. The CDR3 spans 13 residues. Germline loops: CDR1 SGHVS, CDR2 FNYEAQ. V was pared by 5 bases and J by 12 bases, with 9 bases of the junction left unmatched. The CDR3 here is CASSLEREGQLFF. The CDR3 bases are TGTGCCAGCAGCCTCGAGAGGGAGGGGCAGCTGTTTTTT.

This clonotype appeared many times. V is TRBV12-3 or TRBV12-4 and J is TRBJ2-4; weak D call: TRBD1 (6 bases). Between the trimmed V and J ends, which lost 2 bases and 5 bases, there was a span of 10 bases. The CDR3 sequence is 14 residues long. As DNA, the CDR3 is TGTGCCAGCAGTTTACCTCGGACAGAAAACATTCAGTACTTC. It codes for CASSLPRTENIQYF.

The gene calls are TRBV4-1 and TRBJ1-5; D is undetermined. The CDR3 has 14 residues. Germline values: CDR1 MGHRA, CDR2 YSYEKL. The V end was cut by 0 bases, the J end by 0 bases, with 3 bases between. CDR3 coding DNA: TGCGCCAGCAGCCAAGAGCCTAGCAATCAGCCCCAGCATTTT. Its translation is CASSQEPSNQPQHF.

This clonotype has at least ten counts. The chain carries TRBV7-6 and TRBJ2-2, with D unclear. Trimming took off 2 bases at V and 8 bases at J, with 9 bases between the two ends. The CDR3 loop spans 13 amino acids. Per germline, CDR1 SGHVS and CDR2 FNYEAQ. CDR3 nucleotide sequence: TGTGCCAGCAGCTTACCCACAAGAGGGGAGCTGTTTTTT. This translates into CASSLPTRGELFF. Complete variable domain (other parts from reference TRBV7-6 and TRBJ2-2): GAGVSQSPRYKVTKRGQDVALRCDPISGHVSLYWYRQALGQGPEFLTYFNYEAQQDKSGLPNDRFSAERPEGSISTLTIQRTEQRDSAMYRCASSLPTRGELFFGEGSRLTVL.

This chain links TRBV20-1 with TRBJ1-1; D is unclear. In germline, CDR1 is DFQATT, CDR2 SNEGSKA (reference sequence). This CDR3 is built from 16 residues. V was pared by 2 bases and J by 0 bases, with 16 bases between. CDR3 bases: TGCAGTGCTAGACCCCCCGCAGAAACTATGAACACTGAAGCTTTCTTT. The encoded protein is CSARPPAETMNTEAFF.

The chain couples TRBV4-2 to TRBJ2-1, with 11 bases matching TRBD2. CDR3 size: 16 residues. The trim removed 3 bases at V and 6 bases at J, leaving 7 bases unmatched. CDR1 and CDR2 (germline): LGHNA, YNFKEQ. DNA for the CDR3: TGTGCCAGCAGCCAGGGGACTAGCGGACATTCCAATGAGCAGTTCTTC. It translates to CASSQGTSGHSNEQFF.

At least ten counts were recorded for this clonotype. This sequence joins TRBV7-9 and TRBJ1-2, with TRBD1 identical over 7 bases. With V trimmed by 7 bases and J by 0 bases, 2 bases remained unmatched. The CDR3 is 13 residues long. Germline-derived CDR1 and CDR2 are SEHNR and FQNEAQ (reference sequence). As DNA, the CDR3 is TGTGCCAGCACCGGGACAGCTAACTATGGCTACACCTTC. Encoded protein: CASTGTANYGYTF.

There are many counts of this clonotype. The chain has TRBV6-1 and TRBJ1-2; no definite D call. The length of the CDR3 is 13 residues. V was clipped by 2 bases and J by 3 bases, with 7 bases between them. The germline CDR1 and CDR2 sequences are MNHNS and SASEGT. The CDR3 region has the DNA TGTGCCAGCAGTGAAAACGGATACTATGGCTACACCTTC. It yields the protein CASSENGYYGYTF.

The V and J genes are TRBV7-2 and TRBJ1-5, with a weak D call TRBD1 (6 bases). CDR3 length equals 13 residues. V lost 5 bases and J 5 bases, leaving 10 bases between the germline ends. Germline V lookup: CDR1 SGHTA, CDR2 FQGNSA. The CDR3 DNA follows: TGTGCCAGCAGCCCGAACAGGGATCAGCCCCAGCATTTT. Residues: CASSPNRDQPQHF.

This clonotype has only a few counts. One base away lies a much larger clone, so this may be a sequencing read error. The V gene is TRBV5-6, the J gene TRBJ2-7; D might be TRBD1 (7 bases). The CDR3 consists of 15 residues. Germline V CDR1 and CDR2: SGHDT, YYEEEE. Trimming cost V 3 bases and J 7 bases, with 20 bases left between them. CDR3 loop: CASSWGDRPYNEQYF. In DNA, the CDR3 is TGTGCCAGCAGCTGGGGGGACAGACCCTACAATGAGCAGTACTTC.

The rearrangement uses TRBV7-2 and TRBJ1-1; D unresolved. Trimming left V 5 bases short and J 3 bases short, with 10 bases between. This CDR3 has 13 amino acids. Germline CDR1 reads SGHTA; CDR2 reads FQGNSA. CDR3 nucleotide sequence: TGTGCCAGCAGCCCCTACCAAGACACTGAAGCTTTCTTT. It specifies CASSPYQDTEAFF.

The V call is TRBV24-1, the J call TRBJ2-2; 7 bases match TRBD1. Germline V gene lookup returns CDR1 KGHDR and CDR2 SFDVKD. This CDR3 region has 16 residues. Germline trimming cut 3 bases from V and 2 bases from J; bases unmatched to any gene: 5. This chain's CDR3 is CATSDPGTDNTGELFF. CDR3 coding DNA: TGTGCCACCAGTGATCCGGGGACAGACAACACCGGGGAGCTGTTTTTT.

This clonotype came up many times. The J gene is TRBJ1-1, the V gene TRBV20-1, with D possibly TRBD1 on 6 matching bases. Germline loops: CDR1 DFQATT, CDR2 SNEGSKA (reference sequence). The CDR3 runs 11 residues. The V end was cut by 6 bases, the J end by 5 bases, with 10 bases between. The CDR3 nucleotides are TGCAGTGCCCGGGGGGCGACTGAAGCTTTCTTT. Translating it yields CSARGATEAFF.

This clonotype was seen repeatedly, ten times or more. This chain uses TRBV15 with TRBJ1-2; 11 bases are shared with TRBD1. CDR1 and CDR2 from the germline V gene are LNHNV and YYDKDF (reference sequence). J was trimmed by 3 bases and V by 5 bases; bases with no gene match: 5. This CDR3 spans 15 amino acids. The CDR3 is CATSGGTGGHYGYTF. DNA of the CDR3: TGTGCCACCAGCGGAGGGACAGGGGGACACTATGGCTACACCTTC.